A selection of T cell receptor beta chains follows, all from one sample in a study of blood T cell repertoires in COVID-19. TCRdb's copy holds only in-frame clones and misses some; the assay was immunoSEQ multiplex PCR. This repertoire shows about 140,000 clones, over 60% found once; its top ten account for about 12%. The specimen was peripheral blood. Receptors originate from a man aged 80 or over with acute or convalescent COVID-19. Both conserved end residues are part of each CDR3. D genes are given only for firm matches. For some rows the clone size is stated as once, few or many, or as a class when expanded; others skip it.

TRBJ1-1 | TRBV5-1 | - | - | TGCGCCAGCAGTCCCGACAGAGCCTTAATGAACACTGAAGCTTTCTTT | CASSPDRALMNTEAFF
TRBJ1-4 | TRBV6-2/TRBV6-3 | - | - | TGTGCCAGCAGTTACATGGACCGGGAGTTGTTTTTT | CASSYMDRELFF
TRBJ1-3 | TRBV2 | - | - | TGTGCCAGCAGTGTCAGCAGGGCTGGAAACACCATATATTTT | CASSVSRAGNTIYF
TRBJ2-7 | TRBV12-3/TRBV12-4 | once | - | TGTGCCAGCAGATCCCACGGAGGGGAGCAGTACTTC | CASRSHGGEQYF
TRBJ2-7 | TRBV6-1 | once | - | TGTGCCAGCAGTGATATCGGGGGGCAGAACGAGCAGTACTTC | CASSDIGGQNEQYF
TRBJ2-7 | TRBV7-2 | - | TRBD1 | TGTGCCAGCAGCTTTCCAGGGGGACGATACGAGCAGTACTTC | CASSFPGGRYEQYF
TRBJ2-7 | TRBV2 | - | - | TGTGCCAGCAGCGAAGACGTAGTGTTCTACGAGCAGTACTTC | CASSEDVVFYEQYF
TRBJ2-6 | TRBV18 | - | - | TGTGCCAGCTCACCTCGGGGAGATCGCTCTGGGGCCAACGTCCTGACTTTC | CASSPRGDRSGANVLTF
TRBJ1-1 | TRBV7-3 | - | - | TGTGCCAGCAGCTTAGGACCGGCGGGGGTGGCTGAAGCTTTCTTT | CASSLGPAGVAEAFF
TRBJ2-7 | TRBV21-1 | few | - | TGTGCCAGCAGCGAATCCTGGGCCGCCGCTTCCTACGAGCAGTACTTC | CASSESWAAASYEQYF
TRBJ2-3 | TRBV9 | - | - | TGTGCCAGCCGCTACCTAGATAGCACAGATACGCAGTATTTT | CASRYLDSTDTQYF
TRBJ2-1 | TRBV5-5 | - | TRBD1 | TGTGCCAGCAGCCTGATTTATGGGACAGAGTCCTACAATGAGCAGTTCTTC | CASSLIYGTESYNEQFF
TRBJ2-7 | TRBV5-1 | - | - | TGCGCCAGCAGGCGAGGGATAGGCTCCTACGAGCAGTACTTC | CASRRGIGSYEQYF
TRBJ2-1 | TRBV7-3 | few | - | TGTGCCAGCAGCGTTAAAGGGGTCACCCAGGGCTCCTACAATGAGCAGTTCTTC | CASSVKGVTQGSYNEQFF
TRBJ1-2 | TRBV6-1 | - | - | TGTGCCAGCAGTGAAGGTGCGGCGTATGGCTACACCTTC | CASSEGAAYGYTF
TRBJ1-6 | TRBV9 | few | - | TGTGCCAGCAGCGTAGAACAACAGGGCGAATCACCCCTCCACTTT | CASSVEQQGESPLHF
TRBJ2-3 | TRBV6-2/TRBV6-3 | - | TRBD2 | TGTGCCAGCAGCCTAGCGGGGAGCACAGATACGCAGTATTTT | CASSLAGSTDTQYF
TRBJ1-2 | TRBV18 | - | - | TGTGCCAGCTCACCAGTCAGCGCGAACTATGGCTACACCTTC | CASSPVSANYGYTF
TRBJ1-4 | TRBV19 | - | TRBD1 | TGTGCCAGTAGAAGACAGGGGGCGGATGAAAAACTGTTTTTT | CASRRQGADEKLFF
TRBJ2-7 | TRBV3-1/TRBV3-2 | - | - | TGTGCCAGCAGCCAAGCAGGGCTCGCCGAGCAGTACTTC | CASSQAGLAEQYF
TRBJ2-7 | TRBV11-2 | - | TRBD1 | TGTGCCAGCAGCTCCGACAGGGGAAACGAGCAGTACTTC | CASSSDRGNEQYF
TRBJ2-7 | TRBV5-1 | - | - | TGCGCCAGCAGCTTGAGTGGGATTAGCGTGCAGTACTTC | CASSLSGISVQYF
TRBJ1-4 | TRBV3-1/TRBV3-2 | - | TRBD1 | TGTGCCAGCAGCCAAGCCTCCTCCGGGACAGAACTGTTTTTT | CASSQASSGTELFF
TRBJ1-6 | TRBV4-2 | - | - | TGTGCCAGCAGCCAAGGGGGCAGCTATTCACCCCTCCACTTT | CASSQGGSYSPLHF
TRBJ1-1 | TRBV18 | - | - | TGTGCCAGCTCACCCTTTAATACGATCTCGGACAGCGAAGCTTTCTTT | CASSPFNTISDSEAFF
TRBJ2-5 | TRBV7-8 | - | - | TGTGCCAGCAGCCTACGGGGGGCGGGGGAGACCCAGTACTTC | CASSLRGAGETQYF
TRBJ2-1 | TRBV28 | - | - | TGTGCCAGCAGATCGCAGGGAAACAATGAGCAGTTCTTC | CASRSQGNNEQFF
TRBJ2-7 | TRBV11-2 | few | TRBD1 | TGTGCCAGCAGCAAAGACGGGACAGGGGTGGGTGGTTACGAGCAGTACTTC | CASSKDGTGVGGYEQYF
TRBJ1-6 | TRBV18 | - | - | TGTGCCAGCTCACCAGGGAGCTTCCTCTCACCCCTCCACTTT | CASSPGSFLSPLHF
TRBJ1-4 | TRBV27 | - | - | TGTGCCAGCAGTCCGCGGGCGCGGCCCGAAAAACTGTTTTTT | CASSPRARPEKLFF